A selection of T cell receptor beta chains follows, all from one sample in a study of cytomegalovirus exposure and HLA in healthy donors. Sequencing was performed with immunoSEQ multiplex PCR; in TCRdb, only in-frame clones are kept and a portion is missing. There are a few hundred thousand clones in the sample; roughly 90% occur only once, and roughly 0.88% lies in the top ten. Sequencing was carried out using PBMCs. Receptors were obtained from a man younger than 40 in good health and CMV-seronegative. Both conserved end residues are part of each CDR3. A D gene is named only where the DNA matches it firmly. Rows give clone size only sometimes, using once, few, many, or a class for an expanded clone.

D	V	size	J	CDR3	DNA
.	TRBV6-5	.	TRBJ2-3	CASSSLKRADTQYF	TGTGCCAGCAGTTCCCTCAAACGCGCAGATACGCAGTATTTT
TRBD2	TRBV7-2	.	TRBJ2-3	CASSRRGAASGGSDTQYF	TGTGCCAGCAGCCGAAGGGGAGCAGCTAGCGGGGGGTCAGATACGCAGTATTTT
TRBD2	TRBV4-3	.	TRBJ2-5	CASSQGTSGSQETQYF	TGCGCCAGCAGCCAAGGTACTAGCGGTTCTCAAGAGACCCAGTACTTC
TRBD2	TRBV7-9	once	TRBJ2-7	CASSLSGGAYEQYF	TGTGCCAGCAGCCTAAGCGGGGGGGCCTACGAGCAGTACTTC
.	TRBV5-5	.	TRBJ1-3	CASSLTGGNTIYF	TGTGCCAGCAGCTTGACAGGGGGAAACACCATATATTTT
TRBD2	TRBV6-1	.	TRBJ2-3	CASIRLAGGTDTQYF	TGTGCCAGCATCCGACTAGCGGGGGGGACAGATACGCAGTATTTT
TRBD1	TRBV18	.	TRBJ1-2	CASSAPGTGGLVGYTF	TGTGCCAGCTCGGCTCCCGGGACAGGGGGCTTAGTCGGCTACACCTTC
TRBD1	TRBV11-2	.	TRBJ1-2	CASSFRTGGYGYTF	TGTGCCAGCAGCTTCCGGACAGGCGGCTATGGCTACACCTTC
.	TRBV27	.	TRBJ1-1	CASSLTGWNTEAFF	TGTGCCAGCAGTTTAACAGGGTGGAACACTGAAGCTTTCTTT
TRBD1	TRBV5-4	.	TRBJ1-2	CASSRDRQSNYGYTF	TGTGCCAGCAGCCGGGACAGGCAGAGCAACTATGGCTACACCTTC
TRBD2	TRBV9	.	TRBJ2-3	CASSTHGLGQTQYF	TGTGCCAGCAGCACCCACGGACTAGGCCAAACGCAGTATTTT
TRBD1	TRBV6-1	.	TRBJ1-2	CASSELRTGPYGYTF	TGTGCCAGCAGTGAACTCCGGACAGGGCCCTATGGCTACACCTTC
.	TRBV4-1	.	TRBJ1-5	CASSQEAAGVRQPQHF	TGCGCCAGCAGCCAAGAAGCGGCGGGGGTTCGACAGCCCCAGCATTTT
.	TRBV5-1	.	TRBJ2-7	CASSPPGQPYEQYF	TGCGCCAGCAGCCCCCCGGGACAACCCTACGAGCAGTACTTC
TRBD2	TRBV27	.	TRBJ2-6	CASSERGSGANVLTF	TGTGCCAGCAGTGAGCGGGGCTCTGGGGCCAACGTCCTGACTTTC
.	TRBV6-5	.	TRBJ1-2	CASSSGGYGYTF	TGTGCCAGCAGCTCGGGGGGCTATGGCTACACCTTC
TRBD1	TRBV5-1	.	TRBJ2-3	CASSFTGAVDTQYF	TGCGCCAGCAGCTTTACAGGGGCCGTTGATACGCAGTATTTT
TRBD2	TRBV9	.	TRBJ2-3	CASSPRLAGGIDTQYF	TGTGCCAGCAGCCCGCGACTAGCGGGGGGAATAGATACGCAGTATTTT
.	TRBV6-5	.	TRBJ2-7	CASSYVNYEQYF	TGTGCCAGCAGTTACGTAAACTACGAGCAGTACTTC
TRBD1	TRBV13	.	TRBJ2-5	CASSLGTGRETQYF	TGTGCCAGCAGCTTAGGGACAGGGAGAGAGACCCAGTACTTC
.	TRBV5-5	.	TRBJ1-3	CASTALRQSSGNTIYF	TGTGCCAGCACCGCGCTTCGACAGTCTTCTGGAAACACCATATATTTT
.	TRBV7-9	.	TRBJ2-5	CASSLRGGGPQETQYF	TGTGCCAGCAGCTTACGGGGAGGAGGACCTCAAGAGACCCAGTACTTC
TRBD1	TRBV19	.	TRBJ1-6	CASSTKDRGGYNSPLHF	TGTGCCAGTAGTACAAAGGACAGGGGGGGTTATAATTCACCCCTCCACTTT
.	TRBV25-1	.	TRBJ1-4	CASSFYGRGRNEKLFF	TGTGCCAGCAGCTTCTATGGGAGGGGCCGTAATGAAAAACTGTTTTTT
TRBD1	TRBV29-1	.	TRBJ1-2	CSVGRGPNYGYTF	TGCAGCGTTGGCAGGGGGCCCAACTATGGCTACACCTTC
.	TRBV5-1	.	TRBJ1-2	CASTTSGNYGYTF	TGCGCCAGCACCACTTCAGGGAACTATGGCTACACCTTC
TRBD2	TRBV7-9	.	TRBJ2-1	CASSSQLSSGGRRDEQFF	TGTGCCAGCAGCTCCCAGTTGTCTAGCGGGGGGCGAAGGGATGAGCAGTTCTTC
TRBD1	TRBV25-1	.	TRBJ1-2	CASRGQDYGYTF	TGTGCCAGCAGGGGACAGGACTATGGCTACACCTTC
TRBD1	TRBV27	.	TRBJ2-5	CASSPWTGDLQGTQYF	TGTGCCAGCAGTCCTTGGACAGGAGACTTACAGGGGACCCAGTACTTC
.	TRBV7-9	.	TRBJ1-1	CASSSYNTEAFF	TGTGCCAGCAGCTCTTATAACACTGAAGCTTTCTTT
TRBD1	TRBV25-1	.	TRBJ2-2	CASSMTGQNTGELFF	TGTGCCAGCAGCATGACAGGGCAGAACACCGGGGAGCTGTTTTTT
.	TRBV19	.	TRBJ2-7	CASSPRDLFKEQYF	TGTGCCAGTAGTCCCCGGGACTTATTTAAAGAGCAGTACTTC
.	TRBV27	few	TRBJ2-2	CASRADTGELFF	TGTGCCAGCAGAGCCGACACCGGGGAGCTGTTTTTT
TRBD1	TRBV5-1	.	TRBJ1-1	CASSLWTGTLQEAFF	TGCGCCAGCAGCTTATGGACAGGGACGCTACAAGAAGCTTTCTTT
TRBD1	TRBV19	.	TRBJ1-2	CASSPGTGSGYGYTF	TGTGCCAGTAGTCCCGGGACAGGGTCGGGGTATGGCTACACCTTC
TRBD1	TRBV6-1	.	TRBJ1-2	CASRPGQGYGYTF	TGTGCCAGCAGGCCGGGACAGGGTTATGGCTACACCTTC
.	TRBV10-1	few	TRBJ2-1	CASSDPLVRNEQFF	TGCGCCAGCAGTGATCCACTAGTTAGGAATGAGCAGTTCTTC
TRBD1	TRBV30	few	TRBJ1-6	CAWNDRVAYNSPLHF	TGTGCCTGGAATGACAGGGTCGCCTATAATTCACCCCTCCACTTT
TRBD1	TRBV5-1	.	TRBJ1-1	CASSLKDRSNTEAFF	TGCGCCAGCAGCCTTAAGGACAGGTCAAACACTGAAGCTTTCTTT
TRBD2	TRBV5-4	.	TRBJ2-3	CASSSWTSGFLDTQYF	TGTGCCAGCAGCTCATGGACTAGCGGATTTCTAGATACGCAGTATTTT
.	TRBV2	.	TRBJ2-7	CASSDAVPTYEQYF	TGTGCCAGCAGTGACGCGGTCCCTACCTACGAGCAGTACTTC
.	TRBV30	few	TRBJ1-3	CACQPSGNTIYF	TGTGCCTGCCAACCAAGCGGAAACACCATATATTTT
.	TRBV7-8	once	TRBJ2-7	CASSPFQPGYYEQYF	TGTGCCAGCAGCCCCTTCCAGCCAGGGTACTACGAGCAGTACTTC
.	TRBV27	.	TRBJ2-3	CASSLWSLPDTQYF	TGTGCCAGCAGTTTATGGAGCTTACCAGATACGCAGTATTTT
.	TRBV18	.	TRBJ2-7	CASSSMTSSYEQYF	TGTGCCAGCTCATCGATGACATCGTCCTACGAGCAGTACTTC
.	TRBV20-1	.	TRBJ1-1	CRARANTEAFF	TGCAGAGCTAGGGCGAACACTGAAGCTTTCTTT
TRBD2	TRBV5-1	few	TRBJ2-5	CASTRGETQYF	TGCGCCAGCACGCGGGGGGAGACCCAGTACTTC
.	TRBV27	few	TRBJ2-3	CASSLVRATDTQYF	TGTGCCAGCAGTTTAGTCAGGGCCACAGATACGCAGTATTTT
TRBD2	TRBV27	once	TRBJ2-1	CASSLETSGDDEQFF	TGTGCCAGCAGTTTAGAGACTAGCGGGGATGATGAGCAGTTCTTC